The rows below give T cell receptor beta chains drawn from one sample of a study of cytotoxic CD8 clonotypes in ibrutinib-treated CLL. Assay: immunoSEQ multiplex PCR; the TCRdb copy retains only in-frame clones and omits some. The sample has 120,000 to 150,000 clones; around 90% are singletons. This specimen was PBMCs, taken after 12 months of ibrutinib treatment. The source is a human donor with chronic lymphocytic leukemia. Both conserved end residues are part of each CDR3. A D gene is named only where the DNA matches it firmly. Not all rows give a size; the values are once, few, many and, for expanded clones, a class.

TRBD1 | - | TRBJ1-1 | TRBV19 | TGTGCCAGTAGTAGTGTCGGACAGGCTGTGACTGAAGCTTTCTTT | CASSSVGQAVTEAFF
- | - | TRBJ2-3 | TRBV28 | TGTGCCAGCAGTATCACAGGGATCACAGATACGCAGTATTTT | CASSITGITDTQYF
- | once | TRBJ2-1 | TRBV4-1 | TGCGCCAGCAGCCAAGACAGGAGTAAGTGGCGGGGCAACAATGAGCAGTTCTTC | CASSQDRSKWRGNNEQFF
- | - | TRBJ2-5 | TRBV11-2 | TGTGCCAGCAGCGCCCGCCAGAGACTGACACAAGAGACCCAGTACTTC | CASSARQRLTQETQYF
TRBD2 | - | TRBJ2-3 | TRBV27 | TGTGCCAGCAAACTAGCGGGAGGATATAGCACAGATACGCAGTATTTT | CASKLAGGYSTDTQYF
TRBD2 | - | TRBJ2-1 | TRBV18 | TGTGCCAGCTCACCAGCTAGCGGGGATTACAATGAGCAGTTCTTC | CASSPASGDYNEQFF
- | - | TRBJ1-3 | TRBV28 | TGTGCCAGCAGTCAAATAGCCGGGGCTGGAAACACCATATATTTT | CASSQIAGAGNTIYF
- | - | TRBJ1-2 | TRBV28 | TGTGCCAGCAGTTTGAGGGGAGGAGATGGCTACACCTTC | CASSLRGGDGYTF
TRBD2 | - | TRBJ2-7 | TRBV27 | TGTGCCAGCAGTTCGGACATACCTAGCGGGAGGGTCTTCGGGTACGAGCAGTACTTC | CASSSDIPSGRVFGYEQYF
- | once | TRBJ1-1 | TRBV28 | TGTGCCAGCAGTTTATTGGGGAACGATCTTAACACTGAAGCTTTCTTT | CASSLLGNDLNTEAFF
- | - | TRBJ1-2 | TRBV18 | TGTGCCAGCTCACCATTGCAGGGGACTGCCCTCGAAGGCTACACCTTC | CASSPLQGTALEGYTF
- | - | TRBJ2-2 | TRBV11-1 | TGTGCCAGCAGCTTAGGAACATTGGGGACTGCTGGAGAGGAGCTGTTTTTT | CASSLGTLGTAGEELFF
TRBD1 | - | TRBJ1-1 | TRBV6-5 | TGTGCCAGCAGTTTCTCAGGGGGGAGTACTGAAGCTTTCTTT | CASSFSGGSTEAFF
TRBD1 | - | TRBJ2-7 | TRBV7-9 | TGTGCCAGCAGCTTAGGAGACAGGGCCTTATACGAGCAGTACTTC | CASSLGDRALYEQYF
TRBD1 | - | TRBJ2-1 | TRBV2 | TGTGCCAGCAGTGAAGTCTTTACGGGACAGGGGGGATCTAATGAGCAGTTCTTC | CASSEVFTGQGGSNEQFF
TRBD2 | - | TRBJ2-7 | TRBV6-5 | TGTGCCAGCAGTTACTCGATGAGCGGGACCTCCTACGAGCAGTACTTC | CASSYSMSGTSYEQYF
TRBD1 | - | TRBJ2-7 | TRBV19 | TGTGCCAGTTCAGGGGGAACGACCTACGAGCAGTACTTC | CASSGGTTYEQYF
- | - | TRBJ1-1 | TRBV10-3 | TGTGCCATCAGCTTGACAGCGAACACTGAAGCTTTCTTT | CAISLTANTEAFF
- | once | TRBJ2-7 | TRBV21-1 | TGTGCCAGCAGTTTGCCTCAGGGGCTAGATCCCTACGAGCAGTACTTC | CASSLPQGLDPYEQYF
- | once | TRBJ2-5 | TRBV29-1 | TGCAGCGTTGGGCAGGGGAACTTAGAGACCCAGTACTTC | CSVGQGNLETQYF
- | - | TRBJ2-3 | TRBV28 | TGTGCCAGCAGAGGCATGGACCTGGCGGTGGATACGCAGTATTTT | CASRGMDLAVDTQYF
- | - | TRBJ2-5 | TRBV5-4 | TGTGCCAGCAGCTTACAGGATCGTCCAGAGACCCAGTACTTC | CASSLQDRPETQYF
- | - | TRBJ2-7 | TRBV25-1 | TGTGCCAGCAGTGAATACGAACCGACGGTCGGACCCTACGAGCAGTACTTC | CASSEYEPTVGPYEQYF
TRBD1 | - | TRBJ1-4 | TRBV28 | TGTGCCAGCAGTATCCGACAGGGTATTCCCGCAACTAATGAAAAACTGTTTTTT | CASSIRQGIPATNEKLFF
TRBD2 | few | TRBJ2-3 | TRBV2 | TGTGCCAGCACCACACTAGCGGGTATGAGAGATACGCAGTATTTT | CASTTLAGMRDTQYF
- | - | TRBJ2-2 | TRBV19 | TGTGCCAGTAGGACAGTGGGGGGGCACACCGGGGAGCTGTTTTTT | CASRTVGGHTGELFF
- | - | TRBJ2-5 | TRBV11-3 | TGTGCCAGCAGCTTTCGGGGGTCGGAGACCCAGTACTTC | CASSFRGSETQYF
- | - | TRBJ2-7 | TRBV5-1 | TGCGCCAGTAAGACCGAGCAGTACTTC | CASKTEQYF
- | - | TRBJ2-7 | TRBV7-9 | TGTGCCAGCTCATTCCCCGTGGGTGTGGGCGAGCAGTACTTC | CASSFPVGVGEQYF
- | - | TRBJ2-7 | TRBV7-3 | TGTGCCAGCAGCTTAAATCAGGGAAGTTCTGCCGAGCAGTACTTC | CASSLNQGSSAEQYF
TRBD1 | - | TRBJ1-4 | TRBV18 | TGTGCCAGCTCACCGACAGGGGATGAAAAACTGTTTTTT | CASSPTGDEKLFF
- | - | TRBJ2-7 | TRBV6-4 | TGTGCCAGCAGCTTAAGTGGGTCCTACGAGCAGTACTTC | CASSLSGSYEQYF
TRBD1 | once | TRBJ1-5 | TRBV6-5 | TGTGCCAGCAGTTCCAGCCCTACAGGGGCCGATCAGCCCCAGCATTTT | CASSSSPTGADQPQHF
- | - | TRBJ2-7 | TRBV5-6 | TGTGCCAGCAGCTCTGGACAGTGGACACGCGAGCAGTACTTC | CASSSGQWTREQYF
- | once | TRBJ2-7 | TRBV2 | TGTGCCAGCAGACCTCAGCGGACCTACGAGCAGTACTTC | CASRPQRTYEQYF
- | - | TRBJ2-4 | TRBV19 | TGTGCCAGTAGGGGGACGGGAAACATTCAGTACTTC | CASRGTGNIQYF
- | once | TRBJ2-6 | TRBV28 | TGTGCCAGCAGTTTAGTCGTGGGTCTAACTGGGGCCAACGTCCTGACTTTC | CASSLVVGLTGANVLTF
- | - | TRBJ2-3 | TRBV9 | TGTGCCAGCAGCGTCGGACGCTTAGATACGCAGTATTTT | CASSVGRLDTQYF
- | few | TRBJ1-5 | TRBV19 | TGTGCCACTCAGCTTAATAGCAATCAGCCCCAGCATTTT | CATQLNSNQPQHF
- | - | TRBJ1-5 | TRBV27 | TGTGCCAGCAGTTTATGGCAGGGTTATCAGCCCCAGCATTTT | CASSLWQGYQPQHF
- | - | TRBJ2-7 | TRBV2 | TGTGCCAGCAGGGTAACCTACGAGCAGTACTTC | CASRVTYEQYF